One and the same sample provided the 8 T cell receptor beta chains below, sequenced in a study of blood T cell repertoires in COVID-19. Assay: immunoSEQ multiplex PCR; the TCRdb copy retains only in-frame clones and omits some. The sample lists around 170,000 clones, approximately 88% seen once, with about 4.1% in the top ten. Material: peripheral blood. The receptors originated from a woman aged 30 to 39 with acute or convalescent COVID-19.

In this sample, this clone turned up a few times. CDR3 nucleotide sequence: TGTGCCAGCAGTTTAGCGGGGACAGGGGATAATTCACCCCTCCACTTT. Translated: CASSLAGTGDNSPLHF. The chain recombines TRBV27 with TRBJ1-6; 10 nucleotides align to TRBD1. This CDR3 is built from 16 residues. The ends lost 2 bases at V and 5 bases at J; junction bases unmatched: 3. Germline assignment: CDR1 MNHEY and CDR2 SMNVEV (reference sequence).

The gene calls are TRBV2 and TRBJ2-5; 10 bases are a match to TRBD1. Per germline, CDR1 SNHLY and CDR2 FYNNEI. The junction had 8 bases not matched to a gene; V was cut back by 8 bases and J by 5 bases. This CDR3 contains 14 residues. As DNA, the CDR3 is TGTGCCAGCGGTTGGGACAGGGGTTTGGAGACCCAGTACTTC. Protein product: CASGWDRGLETQYF.

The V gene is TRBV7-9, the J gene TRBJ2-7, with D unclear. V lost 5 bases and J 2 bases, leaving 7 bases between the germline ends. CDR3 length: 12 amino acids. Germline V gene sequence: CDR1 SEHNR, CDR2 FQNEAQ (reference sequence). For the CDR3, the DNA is TGTGCCAGCAGCCGCGAAACCTACGAGCAGTACTTC. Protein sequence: CASSRETYEQYF.

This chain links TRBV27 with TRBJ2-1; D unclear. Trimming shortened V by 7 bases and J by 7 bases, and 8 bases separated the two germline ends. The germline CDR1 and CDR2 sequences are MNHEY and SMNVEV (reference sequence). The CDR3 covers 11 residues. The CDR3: CASTDGNEQFF. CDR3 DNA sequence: TGTGCCAGCACCGACGGGAATGAGCAGTTCTTC.

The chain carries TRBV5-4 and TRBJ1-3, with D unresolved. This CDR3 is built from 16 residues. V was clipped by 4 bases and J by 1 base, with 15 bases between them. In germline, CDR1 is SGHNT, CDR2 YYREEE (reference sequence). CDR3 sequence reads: CASSGSPGFSGNTIYF. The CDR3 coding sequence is TGTGCCAGCAGCGGCAGCCCAGGATTTTCTGGAAACACCATATATTTT.

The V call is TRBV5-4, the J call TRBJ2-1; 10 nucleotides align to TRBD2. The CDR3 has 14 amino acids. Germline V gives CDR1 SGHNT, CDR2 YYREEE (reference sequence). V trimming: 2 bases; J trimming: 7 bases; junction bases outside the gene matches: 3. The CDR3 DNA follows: TGTGCCAGCAGCTTTAGCGGGAGGCGGAATGAGCAGTTCTTC. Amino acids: CASSFSGRRNEQFF.

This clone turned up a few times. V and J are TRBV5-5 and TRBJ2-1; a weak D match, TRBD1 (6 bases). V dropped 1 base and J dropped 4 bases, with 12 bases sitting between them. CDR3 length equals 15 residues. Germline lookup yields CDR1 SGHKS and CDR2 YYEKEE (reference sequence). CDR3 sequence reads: CASSLFKGDYNEQFF. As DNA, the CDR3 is TGTGCCAGCAGCTTGTTTAAGGGGGATTACAATGAGCAGTTCTTC.

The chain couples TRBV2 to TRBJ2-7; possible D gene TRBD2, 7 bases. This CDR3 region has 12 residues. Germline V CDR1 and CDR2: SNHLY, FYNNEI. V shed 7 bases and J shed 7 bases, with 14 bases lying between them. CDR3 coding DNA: TGTGCCAGCACCGCCGAGGGGGGGGAGCAGTACTTC. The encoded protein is CASTAEGGEQYF. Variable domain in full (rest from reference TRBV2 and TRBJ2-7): EPEVTQTPSHQVTQMGQEVILRCVPISNHLYFYWYRQILGQKVEFLVSFYNNEISEKSEIFDDQFSVERPDGSNFTLKIRSTKLEDSAMYFCASTAEGGEQYFGPGTRLTVT.